The 18 T cell receptor beta chains below were found in one sample sequenced in a study of blood T cell repertoires in COVID-19. Sequenced by immunoSEQ multiplex PCR; TCRdb stores in-frame clones only, minus some. The table includes 95,000 to 110,000 clones, approximately 88% detected once. Material: peripheral blood. The receptors originated from a human donor in a cohort sampled during active COVID-19.

The V gene is TRBV28, the J gene TRBJ2-7; TRBD2 agrees at 8 bases. V shed 3 bases, J shed 0 bases, and the junction held 4 bases outside the gene matches. This CDR3 has 15 residues. In germline, CDR1 is MDHEN, CDR2 SYDVKM. The CDR3 spells CASSFSGRISYEQYF. DNA of the CDR3: TGTGCCAGCAGTTTCAGCGGGAGAATCTCCTACGAGCAGTACTTC.

The chain is built from TRBV4-3 and TRBJ1-4; D is perhaps TRBD1 (6 bases). The V gene's germline CDR1 is LGHNA and CDR2 YSLEER. Trimming stripped 0 bases from V and 3 bases from J, with 14 bases between. This CDR3 contains 17 residues. The CDR3 bases are TGCGCCAGCAGCCAAGATCTCGGCAGGGGACCTAATGAAAAACTGTTTTTT. Protein sequence: CASSQDLGRGPNEKLFF.

The V and J genes are TRBV29-1 and TRBJ1-4; 8 positions agree with TRBD1. Germline V lookup: CDR1 SQVTM, CDR2 ANQGSEA. The trim removed 6 bases at V and 8 bases at J, leaving 8 bases unmatched. The CDR3 has 13 amino acids. The CDR3, as DNA: TGCAGCGTCAAGGACAGGGCCAAGGAAAAACTGTTTTTT. Its protein is CSVKDRAKEKLFF.

This chain connects TRBV5-8 to TRBJ1-2, with D perhaps matching TRBD1 (6 bases). Trimming left V 5 bases short and J 5 bases short, with 13 bases between. This CDR3 has 13 residues. CDR1 is SGHTS and CDR2 is YDEGEE in the germline V gene. This CDR3 reads CASSYDRLYGYTF. CDR3 nucleotide sequence: TGTGCCAGCAGTTACGACAGGTTATATGGCTACACCTTC. Variable domain in full (rest from reference TRBV5-8 and TRBJ1-2): EAGVTQSPTHLIKTRGQQATLRCSPISGHTSVYWYQQALGLGLQFLLWYDEGEERNRGNFPPRFSGRQFPNYSSELNVNALELEDSALYLCASSYDRLYGYTFGSGTRLTVV.

The V gene is TRBV7-8, the J gene TRBJ2-3, with 9 bases identical to TRBD2. This CDR3 region has 14 residues. The germline V gene has CDR1 SGHVS and CDR2 FQNEAQ. Unmatched junction bases numbered 5, after V lost 6 bases and J lost 4 bases. DNA for the CDR3: TGTGCCAGCAGGGATAGCGGGAGCTCAGATACGCAGTATTTT. The encoded protein is CASRDSGSSDTQYF.

The CDR3 is CASLAGEETQYF. In DNA, the CDR3 is TGTGCCAGTCTAGCGGGAGAAGAGACCCAGTACTTC. This chain connects TRBV6-5 to TRBJ2-5; 10 bases match TRBD2. Losses at the gene ends were 9 bases for V and 3 bases for J; bases not matched to a gene: 1. The CDR3 runs to 12 residues. CDR1 MNHEY and CDR2 SVGAGI come from the germline V gene.

The rearrangement uses TRBV4-2 and TRBJ2-1; 13 nucleotides agree with TRBD2. Germline V lookup: CDR1 LGHNA, CDR2 YNFKEQ. The CDR3 is made up of 16 amino acids. The V gene end was trimmed by 0 bases and the J gene end by 7 bases; junction bases not matched to a gene: 3. The CDR3 sequence is CASSQETSGRWNEQFF. The CDR3 DNA is TGTGCCAGCAGCCAAGAGACTAGCGGGAGGTGGAATGAGCAGTTCTTC.

This chain links TRBV7-9 with TRBJ2-5; 10 bases map to TRBD2. CDR3 length: 16 amino acids. Trimming cost V 6 bases and J 5 bases; bases outside gene matches: 12. From germline, CDR1 is SEHNR and CDR2 FQNEAQ (reference sequence). This CDR3 is CASSPAGIAGGETQYF. CDR3 nucleotide sequence: TGTGCCAGCAGTCCCGCGGGTATAGCGGGAGGCGAGACCCAGTACTTC.

V gene TRBV9 combines with J gene TRBJ2-2; maybe TRBD1 (5 bases). Trimming removed 3 bases at V and 4 bases at J, with 10 bases between. CDR1 and CDR2 (germline): SGDLS, YYNGEE. The CDR3 is 14 amino acids. The CDR3 sequence: CASSAWTTTGELFF. CDR3 in DNA: TGTGCCAGCAGCGCTTGGACAACCACCGGGGAGCTGTTTTTT. Complete variable domain (other parts from reference TRBV9 and TRBJ2-2): DSGVTQTPKHLITATGQRVTLRCSPRSGDLSVYWYQQSLDQGLQFLIQYYNGEERAKGNILERFSAQQFPDLHSELNLSSLELGDSALYFCASSAWTTTGELFFGEGSRLTVL.

The chain links TRBV19 to TRBJ1-5; 9 bases match TRBD1. Per germline, CDR1 LNHDA and CDR2 SQIVND (reference sequence). The V gene end was trimmed by 3 bases and the J gene end by 5 bases; junction bases not matched to a gene: 11. The CDR3 consists of 17 residues. The CDR3 region is CASSIPLGQGRDQPQHF. The CDR3 DNA reads TGTGCCAGTAGTATCCCCCTAGGACAGGGGCGGGATCAGCCCCAGCATTTT.

The chain recombines TRBV5-6 with TRBJ2-3; no clear D gene. CDR1 is SGHDT and CDR2 is YYEEEE in the germline V gene. The CDR3 spans 14 residues. V shed 2 bases and J shed 0 bases, with 7 bases lying between them. Here the CDR3 reads CASSFGSSTDTQYF. The CDR3 nucleotides are TGTGCCAGCAGCTTTGGCAGTAGCACAGATACGCAGTATTTT.

The chain links TRBV6-2 or TRBV6-3 to TRBJ2-7, with 9 bases aligning to TRBD2. The V gene's germline CDR1 is MNHEY and CDR2 SVGEGT. J gave up 5 bases and V 2 bases, and 10 bases lay outside the gene matches. The length of the CDR3 is 16 residues. CDR3 amino acids: CASSYPLAGNKDEQYF. The CDR3 DNA reads TGTGCCAGCAGTTACCCCCTAGCGGGGAATAAGGACGAGCAGTACTTC.

The V and J genes are TRBV2 and TRBJ2-3, with 14 bases identical to TRBD2. The CDR3 totals 14 residues. Germline trimming cut 6 bases from V and 14 bases from J; bases unmatched to any gene: 10. Germline loops: CDR1 SNHLY, CDR2 FYNNEI. CDR3 loop: CASRKGLAGVVWYF. In nucleotides, the CDR3 is TGTGCCAGCAGAAAGGGACTAGCGGGAGTGGTATGGTATTTT.

The V and J genes are TRBV5-5 and TRBJ1-3; TRBD1 matches at 12 bases. There are 18 residues in the CDR3. Per the germline V gene, CDR1 is SGHKS and CDR2 is YYEKEE (reference sequence). The ends lost 2 bases at V and 2 bases at J; junction bases unmatched: 8. CDR3 region: CASSFGTGGQKAGNTIYF. The CDR3 DNA is TGTGCCAGCAGCTTCGGGACAGGGGGCCAAAAGGCTGGAAACACCATATATTTT.

The genes are TRBV19 and TRBJ1-2; 9 positions match TRBD1. The germline CDR1 and CDR2 sequences are LNHDA and SQIVND (reference sequence). V lost 9 bases and J lost 2; bases outside the gene matches: 10. The length of the CDR3 is 15 residues. The CDR3 protein is CASRAPGQGNYGYTF. The CDR3 DNA reads TGTGCCAGCCGCGCCCCGGGACAGGGAAACTATGGCTACACCTTC. Variable domain in full (rest from reference TRBV19 and TRBJ1-2): DGGITQSPKYLFRKEGQNVTLSCEQNLNHDAMYWYRQDPGQGLRLIYYSQIVNDFQKGDIAEGYSVSREKKESFPLTVTSAQKNPTAFYLCASRAPGQGNYGYTFGSGTRLTVV.

Written as DNA, the CDR3 is TGTGCCAGCAGTCCAGGGGGCGCGAGGAGCTACGAGCAGTACTTC. Translating it yields CASSPGGARSYEQYF. The chain employs TRBV6-5 and TRBJ2-7, with 8 bases matching TRBD1. This CDR3 contains 15 residues. J was trimmed by 3 bases and V by 5 bases; bases with no gene match: 9. Germline V gene sequence: CDR1 MNHEY, CDR2 SVGAGI.

This chain uses TRBV14 with TRBJ1-3, with D possibly matching TRBD1 (5 bases). V was cut by 1 base and J by 9 bases, with 13 bases left in between. This CDR3 comprises 14 residues. Germline lookup yields CDR1 SGHDN and CDR2 FVKESK. In DNA, the CDR3 is TGTGCCAGCAGCCAAGCAGGGTTTTTGTCCACCATATATTTT. This gives the protein CASSQAGFLSTIYF.

The chain recombines TRBV7-8 with TRBJ2-2, with D possibly being TRBD2 (5 bases). Germline assignment: CDR1 SGHVS and CDR2 FQNEAQ. The V and J ends lost 0 bases and 4 bases respectively, with 9 bases between them. This CDR3 has 15 amino acids. Here the CDR3 DNA reads TGTGCCAGCAGCTTAGCGCTAGCCGCCACCGGGGAGCTGTTTTTT. This codes for CASSLALAATGELFF. Complete variable domain (other parts from reference TRBV7-8 and TRBJ2-2): GAGVSQSPRYKVAKRGQDVALRCDPISGHVSLFWYQQALGQGPEFLTYFQNEAQLDKSGLPSDRFFAERPEGSVSTLKIQRTQQEDSAVYLCASSLALAATGELFFGEGSRLTVL.